This T cell receptor beta chain was found in a study of T-cell reconstitution after alpha-beta-depleted transplantation in children (dated by TCRdb to the mid-2010s). Background for the entire study: The study quantitatively tracked T-cell immune reconstitution after TCRalphabeta/CD19-depleted allogeneic hematopoietic cell transplantation in children using TCR repertoire profiling. What the work shows at the level of the full study, not this receptor alone: Apparently early alphabetaT-cell count recovery about two months after transplant reportedly relied on only several hundred rapidly expanded clones derived from non-depleted graft cells. In some patients, high TCRbeta diversity at day 60 was attributed to recipient T cells and intrathymic progenitors that had survived conditioning. Over the following months the frequencies of hyperexpanded clones went down, and after one year T-cell counts and TCRbeta diversity were mostly credited to newly produced T cells.

Libraries were constructed by PCR. Sequencer: Illumina HiSeq 2500. TCR library preparation used molecular barcoding, with unique molecular identifiers applied to normalize quantification of the TCRbeta repertoire. TCRdb handled the public reads itself, with Q25 trimming in fastp and clone calling in MiXCR, and kept productive beta chains. Identical CDR3 proteins give one entry, which carries the most common genes and DNA. The sample table holds about 240,000 distinct CDR3 sequences, of which around 25% were seen once. The top ten clones comprise about 2.6% of the sample. A remark on this clonotype: Which antigen it targets is not known. No much larger clonotype is one base removed from it; base qualities were not supplied.

V and J lose 5 bases and 0 bases, and a span of 11 bases separates them. The CDR3 runs 14 residues from the cysteine to the phenylalanine. The kept DNA is CDR3 alone, 42 bases in frame from the first base. The meaning of the sample's treatment or condition label: allogeneic hematopoietic cell transplantation with graft depleted of TCRalphabeta T cells and CD19 B cells. TCRalphabeta/CD19-depleted allogeneic hematopoietic cell grafts were given to the transplant recipients, all of whom were children. Sequenced material: PBMCs, taken before TCRalphabeta/CD19-depleted stem cell transplant. Recombination connected TRBV12-3 or TRBV12-4 to TRBJ2-7; a tentative D call is TRBD1 (6 bases match). The TCR comes from a girl aged 2-10 years with Fanconi anemia, due to receive a stem cell transplant. The base sequence is TGTGCCAGCAGTCCGCCGACAGGCTCCTACGAGCAGTACTTC. Translated, this gives CASSPPTGSYEQYF.